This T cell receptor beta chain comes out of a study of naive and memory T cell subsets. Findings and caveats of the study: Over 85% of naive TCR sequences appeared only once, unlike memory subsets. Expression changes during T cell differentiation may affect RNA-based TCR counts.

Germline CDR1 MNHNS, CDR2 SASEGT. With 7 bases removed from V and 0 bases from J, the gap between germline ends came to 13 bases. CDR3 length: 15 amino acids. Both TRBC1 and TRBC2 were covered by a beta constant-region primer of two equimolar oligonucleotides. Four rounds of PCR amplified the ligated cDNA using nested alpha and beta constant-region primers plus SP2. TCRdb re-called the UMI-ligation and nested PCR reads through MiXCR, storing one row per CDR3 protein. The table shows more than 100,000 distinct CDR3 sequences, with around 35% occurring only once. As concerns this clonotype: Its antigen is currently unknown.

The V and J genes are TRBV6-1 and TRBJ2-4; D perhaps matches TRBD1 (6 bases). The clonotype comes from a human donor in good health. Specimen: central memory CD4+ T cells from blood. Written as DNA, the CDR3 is TGTGCCAGCAACATGGACAGCTTAGCCAAAAACATTCAGTACTTC. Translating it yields CASNMDSLAKNIQYF.